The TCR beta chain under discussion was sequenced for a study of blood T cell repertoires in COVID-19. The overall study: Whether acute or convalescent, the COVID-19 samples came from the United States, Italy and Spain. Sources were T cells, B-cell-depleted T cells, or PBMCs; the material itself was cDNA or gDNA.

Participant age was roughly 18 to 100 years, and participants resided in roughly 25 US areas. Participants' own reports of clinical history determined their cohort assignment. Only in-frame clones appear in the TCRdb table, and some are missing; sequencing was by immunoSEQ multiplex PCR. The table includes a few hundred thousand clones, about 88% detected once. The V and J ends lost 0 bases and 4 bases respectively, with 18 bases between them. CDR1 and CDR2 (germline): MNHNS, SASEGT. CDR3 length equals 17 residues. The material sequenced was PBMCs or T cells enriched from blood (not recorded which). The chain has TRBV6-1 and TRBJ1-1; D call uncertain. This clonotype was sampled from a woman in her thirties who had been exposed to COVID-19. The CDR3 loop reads CASSEAMARLIGTEAFF. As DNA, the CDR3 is TGTGCCAGCAGTGAAGCGATGGCACGATTAATTGGCACTGAAGCTTTCTTT.